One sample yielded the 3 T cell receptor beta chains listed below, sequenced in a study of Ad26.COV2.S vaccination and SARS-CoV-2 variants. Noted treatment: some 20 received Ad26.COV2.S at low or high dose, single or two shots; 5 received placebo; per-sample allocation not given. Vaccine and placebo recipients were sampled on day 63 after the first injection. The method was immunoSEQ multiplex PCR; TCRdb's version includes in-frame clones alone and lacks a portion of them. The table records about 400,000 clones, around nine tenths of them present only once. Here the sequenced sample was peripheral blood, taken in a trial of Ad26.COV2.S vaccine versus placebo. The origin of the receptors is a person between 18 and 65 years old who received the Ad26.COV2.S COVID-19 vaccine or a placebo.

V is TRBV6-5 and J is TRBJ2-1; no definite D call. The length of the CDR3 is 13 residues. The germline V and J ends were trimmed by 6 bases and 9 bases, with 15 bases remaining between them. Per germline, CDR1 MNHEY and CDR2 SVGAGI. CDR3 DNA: TGTGCCAGCAGCCGGCGCCAGCTGAGTGAGCAGTTCTTC. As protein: CASSRRQLSEQFF.

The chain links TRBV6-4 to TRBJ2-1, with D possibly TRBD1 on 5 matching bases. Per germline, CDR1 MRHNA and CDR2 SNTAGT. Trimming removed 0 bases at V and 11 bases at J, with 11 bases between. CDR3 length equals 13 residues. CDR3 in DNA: TGTGCCAGCAGTGACTCGGGGCTAGTAAAGCAGTTCTTC. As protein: CASSDSGLVKQFF.

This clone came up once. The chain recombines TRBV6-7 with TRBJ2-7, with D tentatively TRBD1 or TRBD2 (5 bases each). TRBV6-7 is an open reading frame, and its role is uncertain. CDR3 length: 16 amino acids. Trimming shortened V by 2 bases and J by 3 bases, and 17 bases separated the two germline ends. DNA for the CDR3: TGTGCCAGCAGTTACCCCCACGGGGCAAAGGGCTACGAGCAGTACTTC. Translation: CASSYPHGAKGYEQYF.